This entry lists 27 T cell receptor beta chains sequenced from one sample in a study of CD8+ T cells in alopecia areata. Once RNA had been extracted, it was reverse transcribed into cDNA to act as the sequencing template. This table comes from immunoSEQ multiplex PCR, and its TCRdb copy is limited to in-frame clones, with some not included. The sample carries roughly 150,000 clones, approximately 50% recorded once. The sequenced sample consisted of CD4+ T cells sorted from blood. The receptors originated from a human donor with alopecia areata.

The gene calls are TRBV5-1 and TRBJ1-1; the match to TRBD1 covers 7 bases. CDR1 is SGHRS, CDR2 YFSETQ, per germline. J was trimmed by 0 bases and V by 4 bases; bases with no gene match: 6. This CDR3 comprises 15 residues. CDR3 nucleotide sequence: TGCGCCAGCAGCAGAGAGACAGGGCTGAACACTGAAGCTTTCTTT. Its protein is CASSRETGLNTEAFF.

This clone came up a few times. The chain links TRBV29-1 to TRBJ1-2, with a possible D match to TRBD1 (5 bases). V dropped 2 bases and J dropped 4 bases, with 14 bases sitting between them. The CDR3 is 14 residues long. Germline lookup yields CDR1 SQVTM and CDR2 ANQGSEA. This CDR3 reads CSVERTERGYGYTF. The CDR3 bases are TGCAGCGTTGAAAGGACGGAAAGGGGCTATGGCTACACCTTC.

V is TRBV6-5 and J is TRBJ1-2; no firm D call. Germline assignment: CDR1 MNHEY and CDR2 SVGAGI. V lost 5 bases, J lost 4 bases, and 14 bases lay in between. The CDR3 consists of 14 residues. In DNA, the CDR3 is TGTGCCAGCAGTGAACGGGTGGTCGGCTATGGCTACACCTTC. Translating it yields CASSERVVGYGYTF.

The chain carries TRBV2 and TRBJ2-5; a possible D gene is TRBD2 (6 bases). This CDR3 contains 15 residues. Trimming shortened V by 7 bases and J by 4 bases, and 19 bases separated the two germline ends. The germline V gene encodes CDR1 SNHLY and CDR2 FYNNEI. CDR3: CASILELGGPETQYF. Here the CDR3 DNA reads TGTGCCAGCATCCTCGAACTCGGGGGACCAGAGACCCAGTACTTC.

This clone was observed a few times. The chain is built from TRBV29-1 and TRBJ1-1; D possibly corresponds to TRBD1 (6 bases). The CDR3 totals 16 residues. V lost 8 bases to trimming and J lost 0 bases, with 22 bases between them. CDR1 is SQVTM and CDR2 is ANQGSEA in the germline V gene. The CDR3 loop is CSPGGGQTAMNTEAFF. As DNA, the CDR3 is TGCAGCCCCGGGGGGGGACAAACAGCGATGAACACTGAAGCTTTCTTT.

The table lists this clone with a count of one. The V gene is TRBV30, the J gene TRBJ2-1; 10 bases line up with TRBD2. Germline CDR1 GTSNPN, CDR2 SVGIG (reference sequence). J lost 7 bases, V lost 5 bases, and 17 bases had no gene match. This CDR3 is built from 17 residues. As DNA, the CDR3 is TGTGCCTGGGCCCTCGGGACTAGCGTCTTGTTACGGAATGAGCAGTTCTTC. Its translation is CAWALGTSVLLRNEQFF. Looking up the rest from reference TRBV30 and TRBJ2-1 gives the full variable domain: SQTIHQWPATLVQPVGSPLSLECTVEGTSNPNLYWYRQAAGRGLQLLFYSVGIGQISSEVPQNLSASRPQDRQFILSSKKLLLSDSGFYLCAWALGTSVLLRNEQFFGPGTRLTVL.

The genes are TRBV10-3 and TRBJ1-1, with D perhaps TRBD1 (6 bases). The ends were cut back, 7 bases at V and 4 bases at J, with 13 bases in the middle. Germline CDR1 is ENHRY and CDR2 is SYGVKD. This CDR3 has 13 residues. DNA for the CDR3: TGTGCCATCAAGGCAGGGGTAGTCACTGAAGCTTTCTTT. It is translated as CAIKAGVVTEAFF.

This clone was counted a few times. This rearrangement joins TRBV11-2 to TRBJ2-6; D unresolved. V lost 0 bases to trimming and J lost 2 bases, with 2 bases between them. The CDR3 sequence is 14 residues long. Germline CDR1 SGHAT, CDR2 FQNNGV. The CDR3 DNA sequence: TGTGCCAGCAGCTTAGACGCTGGGGCCAACGTCCTGACTTTC. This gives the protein CASSLDAGANVLTF.

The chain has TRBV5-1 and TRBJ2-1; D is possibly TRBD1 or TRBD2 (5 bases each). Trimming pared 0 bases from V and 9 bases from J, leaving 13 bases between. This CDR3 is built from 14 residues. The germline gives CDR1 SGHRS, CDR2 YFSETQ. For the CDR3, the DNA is TGCGCCAGCAGCTTGGTTGGGGGAGAGGGTGAGCAGTTCTTC. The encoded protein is CASSLVGGEGEQFF.

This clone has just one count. CDR3 region: CASRDGYQETQYF. The DNA for the CDR3 is TGTGCCAGCAGGGACGGGTACCAAGAGACCCAGTACTTC. The chain links TRBV2 to TRBJ2-5; D is unresolved. The V gene lost 6 bases and the J gene lost 0 bases, with 8 bases spanning the gap. The CDR3 sequence is 13 residues long. CDR1 SNHLY and CDR2 FYNNEI come from the germline V gene.

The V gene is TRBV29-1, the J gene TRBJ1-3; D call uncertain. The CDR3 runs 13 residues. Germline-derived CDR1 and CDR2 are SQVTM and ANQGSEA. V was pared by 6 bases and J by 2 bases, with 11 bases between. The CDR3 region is CSVRRGAGNTIYF. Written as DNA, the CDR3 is TGCAGCGTCCGACGGGGAGCTGGAAACACCATATATTTT.

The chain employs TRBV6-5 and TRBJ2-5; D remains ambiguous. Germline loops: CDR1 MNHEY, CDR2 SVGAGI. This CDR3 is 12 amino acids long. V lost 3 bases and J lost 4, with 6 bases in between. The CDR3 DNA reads TGTGCCAGCAGTTATGTAGGAGAGACCCAGTACTTC. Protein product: CASSYVGETQYF.

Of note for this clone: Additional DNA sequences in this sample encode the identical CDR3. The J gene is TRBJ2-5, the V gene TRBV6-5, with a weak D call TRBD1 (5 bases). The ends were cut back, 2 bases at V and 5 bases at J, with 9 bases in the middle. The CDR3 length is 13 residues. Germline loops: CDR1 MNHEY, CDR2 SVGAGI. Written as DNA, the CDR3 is TGTGCCAGCAGTTACGGTCCAGGGGAGACCCAGTACTTC. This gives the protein CASSYGPGETQYF.

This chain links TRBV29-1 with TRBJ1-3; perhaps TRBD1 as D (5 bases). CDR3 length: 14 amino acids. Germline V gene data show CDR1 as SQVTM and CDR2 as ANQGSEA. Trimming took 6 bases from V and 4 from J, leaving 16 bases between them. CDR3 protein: CSVQGGAPGNTIYF. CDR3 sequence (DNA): TGCAGCGTGCAAGGAGGGGCGCCGGGAAACACCATATATTTT.

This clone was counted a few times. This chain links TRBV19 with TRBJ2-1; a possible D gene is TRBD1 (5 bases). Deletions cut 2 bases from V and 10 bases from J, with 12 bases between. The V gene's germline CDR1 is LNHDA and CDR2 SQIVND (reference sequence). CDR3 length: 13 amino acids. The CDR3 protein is CASSIYKHREQFF. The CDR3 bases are TGTGCCAGTAGTATATACAAACACAGGGAGCAGTTCTTC.

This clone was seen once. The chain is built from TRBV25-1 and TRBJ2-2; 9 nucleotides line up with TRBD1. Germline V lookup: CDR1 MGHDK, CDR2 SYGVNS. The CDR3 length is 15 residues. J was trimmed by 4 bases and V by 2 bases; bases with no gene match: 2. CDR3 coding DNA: TGTGCCAGCAGTGAAGGGGACAGGGTCACCGGGGAGCTGTTTTTT. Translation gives CASSEGDRVTGELFF.

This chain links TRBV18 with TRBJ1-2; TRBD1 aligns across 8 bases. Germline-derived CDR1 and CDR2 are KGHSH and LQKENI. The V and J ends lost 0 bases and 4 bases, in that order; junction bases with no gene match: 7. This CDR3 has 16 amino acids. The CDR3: CASSPPTRGRAYGYTF. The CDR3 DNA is TGTGCCAGCTCACCACCAACCAGGGGGCGAGCCTATGGCTACACCTTC. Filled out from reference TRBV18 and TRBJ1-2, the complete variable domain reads NAGVMQNPRHLVRRRGQEARLRCSPMKGHSHVYWYRQLPEEGLKFMVYLQKENIIDESGMPKERFSAEFPKEGPSILRIQQVVRGDSAAYFCASSPPTRGRAYGYTFGSGTRLTVV.

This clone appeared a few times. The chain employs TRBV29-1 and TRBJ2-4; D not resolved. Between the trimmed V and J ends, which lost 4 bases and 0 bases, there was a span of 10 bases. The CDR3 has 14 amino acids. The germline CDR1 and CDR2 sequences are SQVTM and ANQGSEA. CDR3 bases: TGCAGCGTTGTTGTGAATATAGCCAAAAACATTCAGTACTTC. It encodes CSVVVNIAKNIQYF. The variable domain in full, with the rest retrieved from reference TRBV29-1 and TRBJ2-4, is SAVISQKPSRDICQRGTSLTIQCQVDSQVTMMFWYRQQPGQSLTLIATANQGSEATYESGFVIDKFPISRPNLTFSTLTVSNMSPEDSSIYLCSVVVNIAKNIQYFGAGTRLSVL.

In nucleotides, the CDR3 is TGCGCCAGCAGCTCCCCCGCGTCAGAGCTCGGCGAGCAGTACTTC. It specifies CASSSPASELGEQYF. The chain combines TRBV5-1 with TRBJ2-7; no definite D call. Trimming removed 3 bases at V and 6 bases at J, with 19 bases between. The CDR3 is 15 residues long. CDR1 is SGHRS and CDR2 is YFSETQ in the germline V gene.

The CDR3 loop is CSATGQRDDYTQYF. The DNA of the CDR3 is TGCAGCGCCACGGGACAGAGGGACGATTATACGCAGTATTTT. This rearrangement joins TRBV29-1 to TRBJ2-3; 7 bases are shared with TRBD1. Germline V gene lookup returns CDR1 SQVTM and CDR2 ANQGSEA. The CDR3 loop spans 14 amino acids. J lost 7 bases, V lost 7 bases, and 14 bases had no gene match.

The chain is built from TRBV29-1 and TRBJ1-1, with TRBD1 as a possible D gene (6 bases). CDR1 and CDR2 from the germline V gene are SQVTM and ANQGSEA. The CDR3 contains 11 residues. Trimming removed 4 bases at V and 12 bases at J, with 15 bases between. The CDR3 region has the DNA TGCAGCGTTGGCCGGTGGGACAAACCTTTCTTT. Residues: CSVGRWDKPFF.

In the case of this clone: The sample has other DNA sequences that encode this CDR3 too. The CDR3 coding sequence is TGTGCCAGCAGCGTAGGACTAGGAGAGACCCAGTACTTC. This encodes CASSVGLGETQYF. This chain connects TRBV9 to TRBJ2-5; D might be TRBD2 (6 bases). With 0 bases removed from V and 4 bases from J, the gap between germline ends came to 7 bases. The germline gives CDR1 SGDLS, CDR2 YYNGEE. CDR3 length: 13 amino acids. The whole variable domain, filled in from reference TRBV9 and TRBJ2-5, reads DSGVTQTPKHLITATGQRVTLRCSPRSGDLSVYWYQQSLDQGLQFLIQYYNGEERAKGNILERFSAQQFPDLHSELNLSSLELGDSALYFCASSVGLGETQYFGPGTRLLVL.

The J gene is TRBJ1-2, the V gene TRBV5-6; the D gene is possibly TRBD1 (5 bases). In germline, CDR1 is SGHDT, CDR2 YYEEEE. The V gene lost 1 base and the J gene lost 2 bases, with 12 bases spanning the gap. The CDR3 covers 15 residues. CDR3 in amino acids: CASSLSQGRNYGYTF. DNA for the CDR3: TGTGCCAGCAGCTTGAGCCAGGGCCGAAACTATGGCTACACCTTC.

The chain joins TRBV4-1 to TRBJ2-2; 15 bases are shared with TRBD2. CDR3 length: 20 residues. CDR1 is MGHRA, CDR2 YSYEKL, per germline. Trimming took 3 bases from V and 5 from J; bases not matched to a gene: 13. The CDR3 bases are TGCGCCAGCAGCCATGCTCGTACACGGACTAGCGGGAGGGGGACCGGGGAGCTGTTTTTT. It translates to CASSHARTRTSGRGTGELFF.

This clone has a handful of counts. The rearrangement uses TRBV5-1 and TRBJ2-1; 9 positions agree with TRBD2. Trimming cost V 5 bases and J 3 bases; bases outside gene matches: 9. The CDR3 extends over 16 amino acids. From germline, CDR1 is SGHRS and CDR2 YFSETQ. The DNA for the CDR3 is TGCGCCAGCAGGAGGGAGAGGACTAGCGTCTACAATGAGCAGTTCTTC. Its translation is CASRRERTSVYNEQFF. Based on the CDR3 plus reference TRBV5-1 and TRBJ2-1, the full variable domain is KAGVTQTPRYLIKTRGQQVTLSCSPISGHRSVSWYQQTPGQGLQFLFEYFSETQRNKGNFPGRFSGRQFSNSRSEMNVSTLELGDSALYLCASRRERTSVYNEQFFGPGTRLTVL.

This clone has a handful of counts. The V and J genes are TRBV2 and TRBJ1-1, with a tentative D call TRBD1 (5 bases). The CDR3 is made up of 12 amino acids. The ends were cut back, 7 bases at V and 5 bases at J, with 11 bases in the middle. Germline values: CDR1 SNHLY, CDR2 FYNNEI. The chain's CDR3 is CASTRRGTEAFF. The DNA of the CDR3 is TGTGCCAGCACTAGAAGGGGAACTGAAGCTTTCTTT.

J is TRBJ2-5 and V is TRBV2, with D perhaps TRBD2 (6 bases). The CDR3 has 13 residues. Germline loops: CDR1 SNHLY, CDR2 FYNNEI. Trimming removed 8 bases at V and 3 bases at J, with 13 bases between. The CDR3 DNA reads TGTGCCAGCGTCTTCTGGGGGGAAGAGACCCAGTACTTC. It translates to CASVFWGEETQYF.